This T cell receptor (beta chain) stems from a study of tumor and adjacent non-tumor tissue in lung cancer. Whole-study context: Histology: about a dozen adenocarcinoma, a couple of squamous cell carcinoma, 1 small cell lung cancer. Each sample yielded some 4 million productive TCRbeta reads on average.

TCRbeta libraries were built with three rounds of nested PCR, modified from ARM-PCR. TCRdb re-derived calls from the multiplex PCR reads in MiXCR, one entry per CDR3 protein. Among approximately 120,000 distinct CDR3 sequences listed, roughly three fifths were seen once. No cell sorting was done before RNA was extracted from the tissue. This non-tumor lung sample came from over 3 cm beyond the tumor edge. Newly diagnosed lung cancer patients had thoracic surgery in China, August–late 2014, without prior chemotherapy. The CDR3 consists of 14 residues. V was cut by 4 bases and J by 5 bases, with 15 bases left in between. Germline CDR1 is SGHRS and CDR2 is YFSETQ. About this clonotype: A much larger clone differs from this one at a single base, so this may be a read error. Given the absence of the conserved phenylalanine or tryptophan at the CDR3 end, a read error is likely.

This clonotype was obtained from a man aged 55 to 70 with non-small cell lung cancer. This chain connects TRBV5-1 to TRBJ2-5; D gene ambiguous. The sequenced sample was distant non-tumor lung tissue. As DNA, the CDR3 is TGCGCCAGCAGCCCCTTCGCGCCCCGGGAGACCCAGTACTTA. Protein product: CASSPFAPRETQYL.